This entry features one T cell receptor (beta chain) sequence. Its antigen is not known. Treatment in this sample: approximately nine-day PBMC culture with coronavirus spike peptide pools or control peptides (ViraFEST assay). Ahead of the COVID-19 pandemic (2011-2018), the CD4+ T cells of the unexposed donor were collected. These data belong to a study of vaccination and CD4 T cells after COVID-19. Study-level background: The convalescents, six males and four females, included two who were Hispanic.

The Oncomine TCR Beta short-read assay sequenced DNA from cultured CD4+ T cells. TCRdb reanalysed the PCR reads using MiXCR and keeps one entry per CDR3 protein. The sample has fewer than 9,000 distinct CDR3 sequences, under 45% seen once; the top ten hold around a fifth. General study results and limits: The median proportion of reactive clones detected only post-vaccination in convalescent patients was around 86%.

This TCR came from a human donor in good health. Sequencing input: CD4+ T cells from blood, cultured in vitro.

In nucleotides, the CDR3 is TGTGCCAGCAGCTTAGCGGGAGGACTAGCGGCTGAGCAGTTCTTC. It yields the protein CASSLAGGLAAEQFF. The chain uses TRBV7-8 and TRBJ2-1; 10 bases are a match to TRBD2. V dropped 0 bases and J dropped 9; count of bases not matched to a gene: 5. The CDR3 is 15 amino acids. Looked up from germline, CDR1 is SGHVS and CDR2 is FQNEAQ.